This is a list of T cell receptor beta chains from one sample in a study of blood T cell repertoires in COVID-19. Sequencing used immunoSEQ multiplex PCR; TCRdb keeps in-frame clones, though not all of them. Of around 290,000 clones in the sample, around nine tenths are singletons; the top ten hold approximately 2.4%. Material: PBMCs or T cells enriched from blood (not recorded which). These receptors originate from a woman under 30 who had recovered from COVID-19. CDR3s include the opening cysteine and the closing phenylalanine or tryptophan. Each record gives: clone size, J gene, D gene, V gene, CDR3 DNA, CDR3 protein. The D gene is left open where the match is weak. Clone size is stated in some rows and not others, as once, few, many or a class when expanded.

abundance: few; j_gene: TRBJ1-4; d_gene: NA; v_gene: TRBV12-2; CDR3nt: TGTGCAAGTCGATCGAAGGGGACTAATGAAAAACTGTTTTTT; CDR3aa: CASRSKGTNEKLFF
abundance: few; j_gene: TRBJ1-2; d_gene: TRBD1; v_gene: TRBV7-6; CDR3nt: TGTGCCAGCAGCTTAGGGGGACAGGGGGCGCAGGGCTACACCTTC; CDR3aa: CASSLGGQGAQGYTF
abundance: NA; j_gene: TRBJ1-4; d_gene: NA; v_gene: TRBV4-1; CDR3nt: TGCGCCAGCAGCCAAGATTTGGCCTATGAAAAACTGTTTTTT; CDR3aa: CASSQDLAYEKLFF
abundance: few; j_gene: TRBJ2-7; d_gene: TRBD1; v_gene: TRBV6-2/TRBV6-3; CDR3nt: TGTGCCAGCAGTGACCCCGGGACAGGTTACTACGAGCAGTACTTC; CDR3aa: CASSDPGTGYYEQYF
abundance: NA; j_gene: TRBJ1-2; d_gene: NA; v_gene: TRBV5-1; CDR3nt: TGCGCCAGCAGCATCCAGACAGGTTATGGCTACACCTTC; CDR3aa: CASSIQTGYGYTF
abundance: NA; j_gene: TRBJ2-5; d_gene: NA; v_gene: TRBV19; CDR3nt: TGTGCCAGTAGTATTAGTGAACAGGGAACAGAGACCCAGTACTTC; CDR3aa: CASSISEQGTETQYF
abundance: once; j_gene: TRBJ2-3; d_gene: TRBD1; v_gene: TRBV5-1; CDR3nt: TGCGCCAGCAGCTTGGAGGACAGGATCACAGATACGCAGTATTTT; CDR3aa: CASSLEDRITDTQYF
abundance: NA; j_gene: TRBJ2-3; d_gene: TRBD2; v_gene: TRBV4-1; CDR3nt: TGCGCCAGCAGCCAAGATGAGCGGGGGGGCCTGTATACGCAGTATTTT; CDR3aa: CASSQDERGGLYTQYF
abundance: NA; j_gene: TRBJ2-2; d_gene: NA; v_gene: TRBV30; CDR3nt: TGTGCCTGGAACCTAGCGTTCACCGGGGAGCTGTTTTTT; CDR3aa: CAWNLAFTGELFF
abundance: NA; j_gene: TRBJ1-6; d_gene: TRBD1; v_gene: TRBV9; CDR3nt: TGTGCCAGCAGCGCAAACACAGGGGAAGGTTCACCCCTCCACTTT; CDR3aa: CASSANTGEGSPLHF
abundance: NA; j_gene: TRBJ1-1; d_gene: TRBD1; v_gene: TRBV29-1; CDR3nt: TGCAGCGTGTCCGCAGGGGGCAACACTGAAGCTTTCTTT; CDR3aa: CSVSAGGNTEAFF
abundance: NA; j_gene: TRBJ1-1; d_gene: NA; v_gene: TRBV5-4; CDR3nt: TGTGCCAGCAGCCCAGACCCAGGGGCGAACACTGAAGCTTTCTTT; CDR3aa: CASSPDPGANTEAFF
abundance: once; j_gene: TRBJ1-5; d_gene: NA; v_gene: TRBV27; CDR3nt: TGTGCCAGCAGTTTAACCTATAGCAATCAGCCCCAGCATTTT; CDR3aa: CASSLTYSNQPQHF
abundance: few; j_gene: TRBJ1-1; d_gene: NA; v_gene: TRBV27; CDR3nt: TGTGCCAGCAGTCCGATCGGACAGTCCTGGAACACTGAAGCTTTCTTT; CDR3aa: CASSPIGQSWNTEAFF
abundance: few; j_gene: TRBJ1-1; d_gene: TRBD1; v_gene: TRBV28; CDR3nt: TGTGCCAGCAGTCTGACAGGGCGGAACACTGAAGCTTTCTTT; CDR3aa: CASSLTGRNTEAFF
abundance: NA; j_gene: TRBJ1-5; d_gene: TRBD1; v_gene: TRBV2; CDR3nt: TGTGCCAGCAGGAGGGAGGAGACAGGGGTGCAGCCCCAGCATTTT; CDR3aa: CASRREETGVQPQHF
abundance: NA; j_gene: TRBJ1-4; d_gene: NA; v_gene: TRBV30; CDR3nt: TGTGCCTGGGGAGAGGGGTATCATAATGAAAAACTGTTTTTT; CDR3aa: CAWGEGYHNEKLFF
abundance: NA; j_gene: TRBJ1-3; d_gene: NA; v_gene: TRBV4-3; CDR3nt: TGCGCCAGCAGCCAAGACCTCAGGGATGGAAACACCATATATTTT; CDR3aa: CASSQDLRDGNTIYF
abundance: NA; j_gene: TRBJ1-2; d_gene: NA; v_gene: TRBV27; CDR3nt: TGTGCCAGCAGTTTTAGTGGGCCAGGGGTCGAAGGCTACACCTTC; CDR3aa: CASSFSGPGVEGYTF
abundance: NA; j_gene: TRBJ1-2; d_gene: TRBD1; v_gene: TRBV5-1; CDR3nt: TGCGCCAGCAGCCAGTCGACAGGGGACTATGGCTACACCTTC; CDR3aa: CASSQSTGDYGYTF
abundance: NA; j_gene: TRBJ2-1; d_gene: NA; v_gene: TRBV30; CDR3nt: TGTGCCTGGAACTTTTTGTACAATGAGCAGTTCTTC; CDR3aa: CAWNFLYNEQFF
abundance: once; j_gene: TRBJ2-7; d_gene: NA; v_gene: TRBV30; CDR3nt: TGTGCCTGGAGTGAGAGATTCTACGAGCAGTACTTC; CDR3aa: CAWSERFYEQYF
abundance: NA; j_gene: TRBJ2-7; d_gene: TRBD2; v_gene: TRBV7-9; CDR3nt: TGTGCCAGCAGCTTAGGCGGGAGCCCTCCCTACGAGCAGTACTTC; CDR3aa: CASSLGGSPPYEQYF
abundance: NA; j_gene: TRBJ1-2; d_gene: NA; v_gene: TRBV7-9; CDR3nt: TGTGCCAGCAGCCGAGACGGGAGCTATGGCTACACCTTC; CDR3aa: CASSRDGSYGYTF
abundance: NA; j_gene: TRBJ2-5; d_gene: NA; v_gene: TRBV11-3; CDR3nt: TGTGCCAGCCGTGTCGGGTTGGAGTTGAACTTC; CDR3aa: CASRVGLELNF
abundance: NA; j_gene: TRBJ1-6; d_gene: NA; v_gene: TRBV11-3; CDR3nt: TGTGCCAGCAGCTTGGACAGCTCCTATAATTCACCCCTCCACTTT; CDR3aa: CASSLDSSYNSPLHF
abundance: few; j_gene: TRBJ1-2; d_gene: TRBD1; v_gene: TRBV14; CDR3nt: TGTGCCAGCAGCCCCGGGACAGGGTATGGCTACACCTTC; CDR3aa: CASSPGTGYGYTF
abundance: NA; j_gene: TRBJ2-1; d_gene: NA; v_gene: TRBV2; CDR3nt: TGTGCCAGCAGTGAGCGGGGGCGTCTCCTTTACAATGAGCAGTTCTTC; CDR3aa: CASSERGRLLYNEQFF
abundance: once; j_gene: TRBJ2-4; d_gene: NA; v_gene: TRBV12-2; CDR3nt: TGTGCAAGTCGCTTTTCCCGAGAGGCGGGAGGGCCGGAAAACATTCAGTACTTC; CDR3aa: CASRFSREAGGPENIQYF
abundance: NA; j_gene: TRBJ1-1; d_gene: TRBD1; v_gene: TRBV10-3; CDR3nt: TGTGCCATCAGCCCGGACAGGTTGGGCACTGAAGCTTTCTTT; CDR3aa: CAISPDRLGTEAFF
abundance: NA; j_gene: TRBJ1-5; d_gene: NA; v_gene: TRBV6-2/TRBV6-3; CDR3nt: TGTGCCAGCAGCGACACGGATAGCAATCAGCCCCAGCATTTT; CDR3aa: CASSDTDSNQPQHF
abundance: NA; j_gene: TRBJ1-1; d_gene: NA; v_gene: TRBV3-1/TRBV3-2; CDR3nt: TGTGCCAGCAGCATCCGTCCTAGGGGCAACGGCACTGAAGCTTTCTTT; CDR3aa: CASSIRPRGNGTEAFF
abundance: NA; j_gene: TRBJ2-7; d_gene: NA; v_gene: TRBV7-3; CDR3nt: TGTGCCAGCAGCTTAAGAGGCAGGGGGGACGAGCAGTACTTC; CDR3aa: CASSLRGRGDEQYF
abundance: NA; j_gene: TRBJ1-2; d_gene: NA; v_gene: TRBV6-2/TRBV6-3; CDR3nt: TGTGCCAGCAGTCTCAACAGTGTGCGCTATGGCTACACCTTC; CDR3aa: CASSLNSVRYGYTF
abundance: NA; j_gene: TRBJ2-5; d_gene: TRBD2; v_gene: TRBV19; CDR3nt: TGTGCCAGTACTCCCCGACTAGCGGGATATCCCAAGACCCAGTACTTC; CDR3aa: CASTPRLAGYPKTQYF
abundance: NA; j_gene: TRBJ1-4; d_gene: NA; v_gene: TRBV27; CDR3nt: TGTGCCAGCAGTCCATCGACAGGAACTAATGAAAAACTGTTTTTT; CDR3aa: CASSPSTGTNEKLFF
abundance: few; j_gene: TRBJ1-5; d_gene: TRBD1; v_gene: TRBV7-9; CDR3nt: TGTGCCAGCAGCTTAGATTCCGGGACAGGGAGGCAGCCCCAGCATTTT; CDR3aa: CASSLDSGTGRQPQHF
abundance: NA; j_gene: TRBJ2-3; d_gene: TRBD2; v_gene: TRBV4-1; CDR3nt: TGCGCCAGCAGGTCTAGCGGGGATCCAGATACGCAGTATTTT; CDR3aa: CASRSSGDPDTQYF
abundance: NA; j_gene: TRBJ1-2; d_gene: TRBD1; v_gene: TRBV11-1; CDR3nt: TGTGCCAGCAGGCCGGGACAGGGCCGAGATGGCTACACCTTC; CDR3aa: CASRPGQGRDGYTF
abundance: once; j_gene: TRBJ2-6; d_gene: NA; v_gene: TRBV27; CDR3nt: TGTGCCAGCAGTTTCTCCGGGACTCTATCTGGGGCCAACGTCCTGACTTTC; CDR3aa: CASSFSGTLSGANVLTF
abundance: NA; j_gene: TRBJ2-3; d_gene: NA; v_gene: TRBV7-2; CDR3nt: TGTGCCAGCAGCTTACTAGCAGATACGCAGTATTTT; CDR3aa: CASSLLADTQYF
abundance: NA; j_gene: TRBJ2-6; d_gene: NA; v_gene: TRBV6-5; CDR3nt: TGTGCCAGCAGTACTACACTAGGAGGGGCCAACGTCCTGACTTTC; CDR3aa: CASSTTLGGANVLTF
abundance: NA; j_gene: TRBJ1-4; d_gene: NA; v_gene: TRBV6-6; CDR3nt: TGTGCCGCCTGGCGGGGTATTAGTGTGGAAAAACTGTTTTTT; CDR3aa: CAAWRGISVEKLFF
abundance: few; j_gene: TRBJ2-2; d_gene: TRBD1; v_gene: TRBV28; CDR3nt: TGTGCCAGCAGTGTGACAGGGGAAGCCACCGGGGAGCTGTTTTTT; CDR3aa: CASSVTGEATGELFF
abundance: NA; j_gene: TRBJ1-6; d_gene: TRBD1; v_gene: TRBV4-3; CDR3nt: TGCGCCAGCAGCCAAAAACCGGGACAGGGTTTGGTTTCACCCCTCCACTTT; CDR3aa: CASSQKPGQGLVSPLHF
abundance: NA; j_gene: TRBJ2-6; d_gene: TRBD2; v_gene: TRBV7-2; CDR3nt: TGTGCCAGCAGCCTCCTAGCGGGGGCCGTCAGCTCTGGGGCCAACGTCCTGACTTTC; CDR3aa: CASSLLAGAVSSGANVLTF
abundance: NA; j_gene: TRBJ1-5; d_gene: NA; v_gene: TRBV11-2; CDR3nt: TGTGCCAGCAGCTTACAGGGGAGAGGTCAGCCCCAGCATTTT; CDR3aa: CASSLQGRGQPQHF
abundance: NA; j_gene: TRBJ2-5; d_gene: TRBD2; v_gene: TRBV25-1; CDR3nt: TGTGCCAGCAGTGAAATCCCAAGCAGCGGACTAGCGACTGAGACCCAGTACTTC; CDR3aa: CASSEIPSSGLATETQYF
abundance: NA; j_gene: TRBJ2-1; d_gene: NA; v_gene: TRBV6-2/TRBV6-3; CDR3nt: TGTGCCAGCAGTTACTCGGGAGTTTTACGGTTCTTC; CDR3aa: CASSYSGVLRFF
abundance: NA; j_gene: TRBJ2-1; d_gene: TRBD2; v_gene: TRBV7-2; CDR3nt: TGTGCCAGCGGACTAGCGGGGGTCTCCTACAATGAGCAGTTCTTC; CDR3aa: CASGLAGVSYNEQFF
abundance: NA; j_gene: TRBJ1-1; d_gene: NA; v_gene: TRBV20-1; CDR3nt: TGCAGTGCTCAGGGGCCGGCTGAAGCTTTCTTT; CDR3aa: CSAQGPAEAFF
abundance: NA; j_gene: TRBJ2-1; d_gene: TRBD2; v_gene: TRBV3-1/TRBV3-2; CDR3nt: TGTGCCAGCCTGAAAGCGGGGGGGGGTGAGCAGTTCTTC; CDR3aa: CASLKAGGGEQFF